These T cell receptor beta chains were read from a single sample in a study of blood T cell repertoires in COVID-19. Sequenced by immunoSEQ multiplex PCR; TCRdb stores in-frame clones only, minus some. In the table there are about 350,000 clones, more than 75% of which are singletons. The sample consisted of peripheral blood. These receptors were taken from a woman aged 50 to 65 with COVID-19, enrolled during active disease. The CDR3 runs from the conserved cysteine through the conserved F or W. Fields, in order: clone size, J gene, V gene, D gene, CDR3 DNA, CDR3 protein. D genes are given only for firm matches. A clone size is listed for some rows: how often the clone was seen (once, few, many), or a class if it is expanded.

clone size: -
J gene: TRBJ1-1
V gene: TRBV3-1/TRBV3-2
D gene: -
CDR3 DNA: TGTGCCAGCAGCCCAGGCGCCGGGGACACTGAAGCTTTCTTT
CDR3 protein: CASSPGAGDTEAFF

clone size: -
J gene: TRBJ2-7
V gene: TRBV6-2/TRBV6-3
D gene: TRBD2
CDR3 DNA: TGTGCCAGCAGTTACGGGCGGGGGAACTACGAGCAGTACTTC
CDR3 protein: CASSYGRGNYEQYF

clone size: once
J gene: TRBJ2-1
V gene: TRBV19
D gene: TRBD2
CDR3 DNA: TGTGCCAGTAGTATTGATAGCGGGAGCTCCTACAATGAGCAGTTCTTC
CDR3 protein: CASSIDSGSSYNEQFF

clone size: -
J gene: TRBJ2-3
V gene: TRBV9
D gene: TRBD1
CDR3 DNA: TGTGCCAGCAGCGTAGGGACAGGGGGCTCCCGCACAGATACGCAGTATTTT
CDR3 protein: CASSVGTGGSRTDTQYF

clone size: -
J gene: TRBJ2-3
V gene: TRBV30
D gene: -
CDR3 DNA: TGTGCCTGGAGTCCTAAGACAGCTCACGGGGATACGCAGTATTTT
CDR3 protein: CAWSPKTAHGDTQYF

clone size: -
J gene: TRBJ1-3
V gene: TRBV9
D gene: TRBD1
CDR3 DNA: TGTGCCAGCAGCGGGCAGGGGGCTGGAAACACCATATATTTT
CDR3 protein: CASSGQGAGNTIYF

clone size: few
J gene: TRBJ2-7
V gene: TRBV3-1/TRBV3-2
D gene: TRBD2
CDR3 DNA: TGTGCCAGCAGCCCGAACTACTTTACTAGCGGGAGATACGAGCAGTACTTC
CDR3 protein: CASSPNYFTSGRYEQYF

clone size: once
J gene: TRBJ2-2
V gene: TRBV5-4
D gene: -
CDR3 DNA: TGTGCCAGCAGCTTGGGTGCTAGCAGGAACACCGGGGAGCTGTTTTTT
CDR3 protein: CASSLGASRNTGELFF

clone size: -
J gene: TRBJ2-1
V gene: TRBV12-3/TRBV12-4
D gene: -
CDR3 DNA: TGTGCCAGCAGACTTGGGACTTACAATGAGCAGTTCTTC
CDR3 protein: CASRLGTYNEQFF

clone size: -
J gene: TRBJ1-1
V gene: TRBV19
D gene: -
CDR3 DNA: TGTGCCAGTCAGCGAGGTCTTCTGAACACTGAAGCTTTCTTT
CDR3 protein: CASQRGLLNTEAFF

clone size: -
J gene: TRBJ2-7
V gene: TRBV10-3
D gene: TRBD1
CDR3 DNA: TGTGCCATCAGCTGGGACAGGGGTTACGAGCAGTACTTC
CDR3 protein: CAISWDRGYEQYF

clone size: -
J gene: TRBJ2-2
V gene: TRBV7-2
D gene: -
CDR3 DNA: TGTGCCAGCAGCCGCGCGGGTTTGAAGACCGGGGAGCTGTTTTTT
CDR3 protein: CASSRAGLKTGELFF

clone size: -
J gene: TRBJ2-5
V gene: TRBV20-1
D gene: -
CDR3 DNA: TGCAGTGCTAGTCGGAGGGCCAAGGAGACCCAGTACTTC
CDR3 protein: CSASRRAKETQYF

clone size: -
J gene: TRBJ1-1
V gene: TRBV19
D gene: -
CDR3 DNA: TGTGCCAGTAGTCGTGGGAAGGCTTGGAGGTGGACTGAAGCTTTCTTT
CDR3 protein: CASSRGKAWRWTEAFF

clone size: -
J gene: TRBJ1-6
V gene: TRBV5-6
D gene: TRBD1
CDR3 DNA: TGTGCCAGCAGCTGGGGGGACAGGACAACACCCCTCCACTTT
CDR3 protein: CASSWGDRTTPLHF

clone size: -
J gene: TRBJ2-5
V gene: TRBV5-1
D gene: TRBD2
CDR3 DNA: TGCGCCAGCAGCTTCTATTCTAGCGGGATAATTCCCACGGGTGAGACCCAGTACTTC
CDR3 protein: CASSFYSSGIIPTGETQYF

clone size: many
J gene: TRBJ2-7
V gene: TRBV18
D gene: TRBD1
CDR3 DNA: TGTGCCAGCTCACTGGGAACTCACGGCGGGACAGGGTTACAACTCTCAGGGCAGTACTTC
CDR3 protein: CASSLGTHGGTGLQLSGQYF

clone size: -
J gene: TRBJ1-1
V gene: TRBV5-1
D gene: TRBD1
CDR3 DNA: TGCGCCAGCAGCACTATGACAGGGGCAAGCACTGAAGCTTTCTTT
CDR3 protein: CASSTMTGASTEAFF

clone size: many
J gene: TRBJ2-7
V gene: TRBV24-1
D gene: -
CDR3 DNA: TGTGCCACCAGTACTTTCGACAGGCTGGTCTCCTACGAGCAGTACTTC
CDR3 protein: CATSTFDRLVSYEQYF

clone size: -
J gene: TRBJ2-7
V gene: TRBV27
D gene: -
CDR3 DNA: TGTGCCAGCAGTTTCTTAGGGGACTACGAGCAGTACTTC
CDR3 protein: CASSFLGDYEQYF

clone size: -
J gene: TRBJ2-3
V gene: TRBV29-1
D gene: TRBD2
CDR3 DNA: TGCAGCGTTGACGACCCTGGGGCGGGAGGGTGGTTGAGTACGCAGTATTTT
CDR3 protein: CSVDDPGAGGWLSTQYF

clone size: -
J gene: TRBJ2-7
V gene: TRBV11-3
D gene: -
CDR3 DNA: TGTGCCAGCAGCTTAGGATACAGATCGGACGAGCAGTACTTC
CDR3 protein: CASSLGYRSDEQYF

clone size: once
J gene: TRBJ2-7
V gene: TRBV3-1/TRBV3-2
D gene: TRBD1
CDR3 DNA: TGTGCCAGCAGCCTCTTAGACAGGGGGATGGATGGCGAGCAGTACTTC
CDR3 protein: CASSLLDRGMDGEQYF

clone size: once
J gene: TRBJ2-7
V gene: TRBV6-2/TRBV6-3
D gene: TRBD2
CDR3 DNA: TGTGCCAGCAGTTACAAAGGGCGGGAGGCCTACTACGAGCAGTACTTC
CDR3 protein: CASSYKGREAYYEQYF

clone size: -
J gene: TRBJ2-1
V gene: TRBV5-1
D gene: TRBD2
CDR3 DNA: TGCGCCAGCAGCATGGGACTAGCGGGGCCCTGGAATGAGCAGTTCTTC
CDR3 protein: CASSMGLAGPWNEQFF

clone size: -
J gene: TRBJ1-2
V gene: TRBV30
D gene: -
CDR3 DNA: TGTGCCTGGAGTGGCCTAGCCGGGGGCTACACCTTC
CDR3 protein: CAWSGLAGGYTF

clone size: -
J gene: TRBJ2-6
V gene: TRBV14
D gene: -
CDR3 DNA: TGTGCCAGCAGCCAAGATAGGGCAGGGGCGTCCTTTTACTCTGGGGCCAACGTCCTGACTTTC
CDR3 protein: CASSQDRAGASFYSGANVLTF

clone size: -
J gene: TRBJ1-1
V gene: TRBV21-1
D gene: -
CDR3 DNA: TGTGCCAGCAGCAAATTTAGGGACAGACTAGAAGCTTTCTTT
CDR3 protein: CASSKFRDRLEAFF

clone size: -
J gene: TRBJ1-5
V gene: TRBV7-6
D gene: -
CDR3 DNA: TGTGCCAGCAGCTTAAGTTCAGGGGCTAATCAGCCCCAGCATTTT
CDR3 protein: CASSLSSGANQPQHF

clone size: once
J gene: TRBJ2-5
V gene: TRBV18
D gene: TRBD2
CDR3 DNA: TGTGCCAGCTCACTAACCGGGACTAGCGGGAGCCGGGAGACCCAGTACTTC
CDR3 protein: CASSLTGTSGSRETQYF

clone size: -
J gene: TRBJ2-7
V gene: TRBV5-1
D gene: -
CDR3 DNA: TGCGCCAGCAGCTTCGGACTCAGCTCCTACGAGCAGTACTTC
CDR3 protein: CASSFGLSSYEQYF

clone size: -
J gene: TRBJ1-1
V gene: TRBV7-9
D gene: -
CDR3 DNA: TGTGCCAGTTTCGGCGGCGGTCCATTGAACACTGAAGCTTTCTTT
CDR3 protein: CASFGGGPLNTEAFF

clone size: -
J gene: TRBJ2-5
V gene: TRBV27
D gene: TRBD2
CDR3 DNA: TGTGCCAGCAGTTTTGACCTCCGTGTAGCGGGGTTGTTGTTTAACCGCCAAGAGACCCAGTACTTC
CDR3 protein: CASSFDLRVAGLLFNRQETQYF

clone size: few
J gene: TRBJ1-5
V gene: TRBV27
D gene: TRBD1
CDR3 DNA: TGTGCCAGCAGTGCGAAGTCGGACAGGGTGGGTCAGCCCCAGCATTTT
CDR3 protein: CASSAKSDRVGQPQHF

clone size: -
J gene: TRBJ2-1
V gene: TRBV9
D gene: -
CDR3 DNA: TGTGCCAGCAGCGTAGACTACTACAATGAGCAGTTCTTC
CDR3 protein: CASSVDYYNEQFF

clone size: once
J gene: TRBJ2-1
V gene: TRBV15
D gene: -
CDR3 DNA: TGTGCCACCAGCAGAGGGGAGACTGGAGAGCAGTTCTTC
CDR3 protein: CATSRGETGEQFF

clone size: -
J gene: TRBJ1-2
V gene: TRBV29-1
D gene: -
CDR3 DNA: TGCAGCGGGGGGCAATTAGACTATGGCTACACCTTC
CDR3 protein: CSGGQLDYGYTF

clone size: few
J gene: TRBJ2-2
V gene: TRBV5-1
D gene: TRBD2
CDR3 DNA: TGCGCCAGCAGCACCGGACTAGCGGATACCGGGGAGCTGTTTTTT
CDR3 protein: CASSTGLADTGELFF

clone size: few
J gene: TRBJ1-1
V gene: TRBV19
D gene: -
CDR3 DNA: TGTGCCAGTAGTATTTCGGGGACATCCGAAGCTTTCTTT
CDR3 protein: CASSISGTSEAFF

clone size: -
J gene: TRBJ2-2
V gene: TRBV7-2
D gene: TRBD2
CDR3 DNA: TGTGCCAGCAGACCCGGACTAGCTATCGGGGAGCTGTTTTTT
CDR3 protein: CASRPGLAIGELFF

clone size: -
J gene: TRBJ2-1
V gene: TRBV19
D gene: -
CDR3 DNA: TGTGCCAGTAGTATTGGGGGCTCCGAAGCGCTCTTC
CDR3 protein: CASSIGGSEALF

clone size: -
J gene: TRBJ2-3
V gene: TRBV6-8
D gene: TRBD2
CDR3 DNA: TGTGCCAGCAGTCCACCCTATCGTAGCGGGAGGGCCACAGATACGCAGTATTTT
CDR3 protein: CASSPPYRSGRATDTQYF

clone size: once
J gene: TRBJ2-3
V gene: TRBV6-5
D gene: -
CDR3 DNA: TGTGCCAGCAGTTCTGGGAGCGGAGATACGCAGTATTTT
CDR3 protein: CASSSGSGDTQYF

clone size: -
J gene: TRBJ1-3
V gene: TRBV5-5
D gene: -
CDR3 DNA: TGTGCCAGCAGCTTAGGGACAAGAAACACCATATATTTT
CDR3 protein: CASSLGTRNTIYF

clone size: -
J gene: TRBJ2-1
V gene: TRBV9
D gene: TRBD2
CDR3 DNA: TGTGCCAGCATCCGGAGGGAGGGTAACAATGAGCAGTTCTTC
CDR3 protein: CASIRREGNNEQFF

clone size: -
J gene: TRBJ1-5
V gene: TRBV12-5
D gene: -
CDR3 DNA: TGTGCTAGTGGGTTGGAGCCGGGGGATAATCAGCCCCAGCATTTT
CDR3 protein: CASGLEPGDNQPQHF

clone size: -
J gene: TRBJ2-2
V gene: TRBV27
D gene: TRBD1
CDR3 DNA: TGTGCCAGTTCAACATCTCGACAGGGGGGCGGGGAGCTGTTTTTT
CDR3 protein: CASSTSRQGGGELFF

clone size: -
J gene: TRBJ2-4
V gene: TRBV25-1
D gene: -
CDR3 DNA: TGTGCCAGCAGTGACCCCGGGATAAAAAACATTCAGTACTTC
CDR3 protein: CASSDPGIKNIQYF

clone size: -
J gene: TRBJ2-3
V gene: TRBV5-1
D gene: -
CDR3 DNA: TGCGCCAGCAGTCCAGGGGGGAGCACAGATACGCAGTATTTT
CDR3 protein: CASSPGGSTDTQYF

clone size: few
J gene: TRBJ1-3
V gene: TRBV5-1
D gene: TRBD1
CDR3 DNA: TGCGCCAGCAGCCTGGGACGTTTAGCCGACAGGGCCTTCAACACCATATATTTT
CDR3 protein: CASSLGRLADRAFNTIYF

clone size: few
J gene: TRBJ2-2
V gene: TRBV7-9
D gene: -
CDR3 DNA: TGTGCCAGCAGCTCCTATAACACCGGGGAGCTGTTTTTT
CDR3 protein: CASSSYNTGELFF

clone size: -
J gene: TRBJ1-2
V gene: TRBV11-3
D gene: TRBD1
CDR3 DNA: TGTGCCAGCAGCCCGGGACAGAATTATGGCTACACCTTC
CDR3 protein: CASSPGQNYGYTF